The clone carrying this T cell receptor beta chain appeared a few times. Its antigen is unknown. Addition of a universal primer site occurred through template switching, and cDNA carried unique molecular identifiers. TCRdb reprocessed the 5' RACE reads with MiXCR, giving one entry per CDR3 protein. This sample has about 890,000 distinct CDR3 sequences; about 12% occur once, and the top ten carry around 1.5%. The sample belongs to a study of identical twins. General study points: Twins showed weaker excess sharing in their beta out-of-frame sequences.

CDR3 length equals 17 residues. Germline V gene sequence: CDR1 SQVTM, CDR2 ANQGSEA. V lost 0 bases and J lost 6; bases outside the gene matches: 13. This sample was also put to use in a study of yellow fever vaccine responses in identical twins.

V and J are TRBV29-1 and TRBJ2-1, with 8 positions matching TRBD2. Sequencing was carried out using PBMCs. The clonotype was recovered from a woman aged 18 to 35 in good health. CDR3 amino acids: CSVEDLVERENLNEQFF. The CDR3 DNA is TGCAGCGTTGAAGATCTAGTTGAGCGGGAGAACCTCAATGAGCAGTTCTTC.